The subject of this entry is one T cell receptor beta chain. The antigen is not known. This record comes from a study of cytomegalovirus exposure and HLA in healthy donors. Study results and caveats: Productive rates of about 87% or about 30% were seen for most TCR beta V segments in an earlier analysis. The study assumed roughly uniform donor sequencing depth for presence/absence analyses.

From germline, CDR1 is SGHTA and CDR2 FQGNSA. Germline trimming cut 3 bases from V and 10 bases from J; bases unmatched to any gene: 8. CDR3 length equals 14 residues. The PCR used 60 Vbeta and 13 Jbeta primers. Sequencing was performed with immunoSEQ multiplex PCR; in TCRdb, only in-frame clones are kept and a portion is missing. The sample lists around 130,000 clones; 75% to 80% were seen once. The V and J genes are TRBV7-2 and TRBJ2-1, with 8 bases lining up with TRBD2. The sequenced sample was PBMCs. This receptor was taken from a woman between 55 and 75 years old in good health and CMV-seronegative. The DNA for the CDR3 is TGTGCCAGCAGCTTGAAAGCGGGAGTAAACGAGCAGTTCTTC. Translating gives CASSLKAGVNEQFF.